The 2 T cell receptor beta chains presented below share a single source sample, sequenced in a study of cytomegalovirus exposure and HLA in healthy donors. The PCR used 60 Vbeta and 13 Jbeta primers. Generated by immunoSEQ multiplex PCR, the TCRdb table keeps only in-frame clones and is missing some. The repertoire has 200,000 to 250,000 clones, approximately 84% of them found once; the top ten carry more than 0.45%. Material: PBMCs. These receptors were obtained from a woman in her 40s in good health and CMV-seronegative.

This rearrangement joins TRBV4-3 to TRBJ1-4, with D unresolved. CDR1 is LGHNA and CDR2 is YSLEER in the germline V gene. The CDR3 is made up of 13 amino acids. V was shortened by 1 base and J by 13 bases, with 13 bases between the two germline ends. CDR3: CASSQARGLGLFF. In DNA, the CDR3 is TGCGCCAGCAGCCAAGCCCGTGGCCTTGGACTGTTTTTT.

This chain connects TRBV19 to TRBJ1-1; possible D gene TRBD1, 5 bases. CDR1 is LNHDA, CDR2 SQIVND, per germline (reference sequence). CDR3 length equals 14 residues. V gave up 8 bases and J gave up 7 bases, with 20 bases separating them. The CDR3 DNA is TGTGCCAGTCACATGGGGGGTTCGGTGATTGAAGCTTTCTTT. It specifies CASHMGGSVIEAFF.